A selection of T cell receptor beta chains follows, all from one sample in a study of blood T cell repertoires in COVID-19. The table came from immunoSEQ multiplex PCR; TCRdb's copy has only in-frame clones and leaves some out. The sample lists about 140,000 clones; approximately 80% were seen once. What was sequenced was PBMCs or T cells enriched from blood (not recorded which). The receptor source for this set is a woman between 18 and 30 years old who had been exposed to COVID-19. Both conserved end residues are part of each CDR3. D genes are given only for firm matches. Clone size is shown for a subset of rows, as once, few, many or a class of expanded clone.

length: 16; V: TRBV5-1; J: TRBJ2-1; D: TRBD2; size: NA; DNA: TGCGCCAGCAGCTTGGTGCTAGCGGGCCCGAACAATGAGCAGTTCTTC; CDR3: CASSLVLAGPNNEQFF
length: 13; V: TRBV30; J: TRBJ2-7; D: TRBD1; size: NA; DNA: TGTGCCTGGAGCCGACAGGGGGGATACGAGCAGTACTTC; CDR3: CAWSRQGGYEQYF
length: 11; V: TRBV2; J: TRBJ2-3; D: NA; size: NA; DNA: TGTGCCAGCGCTACCGCAGATACGCAGTATTTT; CDR3: CASATADTQYF
length: 15; V: TRBV10-3; J: TRBJ1-1; D: NA; size: few; DNA: TGTGCCATCAGTGATTCAACTAGGACAGACACTGAAGCTTTCTTT; CDR3: CAISDSTRTDTEAFF
length: 14; V: TRBV20-1; J: TRBJ1-6; D: NA; size: NA; DNA: TGCAGTGCTAGTGGGGGCATAGAGCATTCACCCCTCCACTTT; CDR3: CSASGGIEHSPLHF
length: 15; V: TRBV27; J: TRBJ2-5; D: TRBD2; size: NA; DNA: TGTGCCAGCAGTTCCCCCGGGACTAGTGAAGAGACCCAGTACTTC; CDR3: CASSSPGTSEETQYF
length: 16; V: TRBV16; J: TRBJ1-5; D: TRBD1; size: NA; DNA: TGTGCCAGCAGCCAAACAGGGGCGGTAGGCAATCAGCCCCAGCATTTT; CDR3: CASSQTGAVGNQPQHF
length: 15; V: TRBV11-2; J: TRBJ1-1; D: TRBD1; size: once; DNA: TGTGCCAGCAGCCTAAACAGGGGGCGCGCCACTGAAGCTTTCTTT; CDR3: CASSLNRGRATEAFF
length: 15; V: TRBV5-1; J: TRBJ1-1; D: NA; size: NA; DNA: TGCGCCAGCAGCTTGGTCGGGAACCCGAACACTGAAGCTTTCTTT; CDR3: CASSLVGNPNTEAFF
length: 11; V: TRBV5-8; J: TRBJ2-1; D: NA; size: NA; DNA: TGTGCCAACGCCATACGGGTAGAACAGTTCTTC; CDR3: CANAIRVEQFF
length: 12; V: TRBV28; J: TRBJ1-4; D: NA; size: NA; DNA: TGTGCCAGCTCAGGGGATTTAGAAAAACTGTTTTTT; CDR3: CASSGDLEKLFF